This TCR beta chain was sequenced in a study of shared clonotypes between healthy human individuals (dated by TCRdb to about 2020). For the wider study: The cohort comprised a couple of women and a few men aged 18 to 49 years. Per donor, three plates each were used for CD4 naive and CD4 memory, two for CD8 naive, and one for CD8 memory. To estimate repertoire size and how much clonotype sharing occurs between individuals, the study deeply sequenced the blood TCR repertoires of 4 to 6 healthy adults. To increase sequencing depth and limit assay-specific biases, TCR repertoire library preparation and sequencing were carried out by different laboratories using diverse techniques. Between about 0.8 and 9 billion PBMCs per donor were obtained by leukapheresis. Paper-wide results and their limitations: Sampling was restricted to blood, and TCR repertoires in tissues likely differ from the TCR repertoires found in blood. The genetic and exposure-history diversity represented was limited by the small number of donors. Sharing across a few donors was observed for 5% to 6.5% of naive CD4, over 3% of naive CD8, about 2.5% of memory CD4, and around 0.42% of memory CD8 clonotypes. Larger estimated clonotype richness was generally found for naive subsets than for memory subsets. Based on pairwise subsampling, the degree of clonotype sharing among donors was expected to be affected by sequencing depth. Incomplete sequencing was indicated by rarefaction of sorted-subset datasets, despite the large sequencing depth. Compared with non-shared clonotypes, clonotypes shared by all four sorted-subset donors had higher generation probabilities.

The V and J ends are trimmed by 0 bases and 3 bases, leaving 11 bases between them. There are 15 amino acids in the CDR3, from cysteine to phenylalanine inclusive. Only the CDR3 portion is preserved as DNA: 45 bases, with reading frame beginning at the first base. CDR1 and CDR2 (SNHLY, FYNNEI) derive from the germline V gene. Using the deep immunoSEQ assay, multiplex PCR amplified TCR CDR3 regions from genomic DNA. For each cell subset, the extracted genomic DNA was distributed evenly across all wells of several immunoSEQ 96-well plates, and each plate served as one replicate. For sorted subsets, about 200 ng genomic DNA, equal to 25,000 to 35,000 T cell genomes, was loaded into each replicate PCR. Purified libraries were measured with a Qubit 3.0 fluorometer, size-checked on a Bioanalyzer 2100, and measured again with the KAPA Library Quantification kit. Every immunoSEQ 96-well plate was sequenced on a dedicated single-read 150-cycle Illumina NextSeq 550 flow cell. Processing in the source paper ran as follows. Because the immunoSEQ output held only junctional sequences and lacked quality scores, the filtering could not match the filtering applied to full-length reads. To assign V/J genes and CDR3, sequences were annotated using PyIR, a Python wrapper for IgBLAST v1.9, with IMGT germline references. Reads were removed for weak V/J assignments (E-value above 1e-6), missing CDR3, stop codons, out-of-frame junctions, or ambiguous translated residues. A V3J clonotype was defined by an identical inferred V gene, J gene, and CDR3 amino acid sequence. Percentage overlap between repertoires was calculated by dividing the number of shared unique clonotypes by the size of the smaller repertoire. RTK rarefaction, the Chao1 estimator, and Recon v2.1 estimates of unobserved clonotypes were used to assess repertoire richness. OLGA was used to compute generation probabilities for all TCRbeta clonotypes that the gDNA method yielded from a handful of donors. TCRdb holds this immuneACCESS table with in-frame rearrangements only. Some clones are missing; in checked studies, unresolved V genes explain under half, and the rest has no known cause. V, J and clone size were drawn from that table, and D and trimming were deduced from the DNA. The table for this sample lists 600,000 to 750,000 clones; around 72% of them were counted only once. The top ten hold 1.5% to 2% of the sample.

To note about this clone: Its binding antigen is unknown. Per-nucleotide qualities are absent, and no much larger clonotype sits a single base away.

The donors were healthy, HIV-negative adults who had no recently reported acute infections or vaccinations. Every donor was a Caucasian adult living in Nashville, Tennessee, USA. CD4+ T cells were enriched through magnetic negative selection, after which naive cells were positively selected on CD45RA and the remaining negative fraction served as the memory subset. Blood was obtained by leukapheresis, after which PBMCs were separated by Ficoll-Histopaque density gradient centrifugation and cryopreserved in liquid nitrogen vapor phase. Analytical flow cytometry was used to check the purity and quantity of every magnetically sorted T cell population. Each sorted fraction had its genomic DNA isolated and then quantified by UV absorbance on a Nanodrop 2000c.

This TCR derives from a woman aged 25 to 39 in good health. Sequenced: memory CD4+ T cells sorted from blood. This specimen's cell subset or site label, per the study, means: CD45RA-negative fraction. The rearrangement combines TRBV2 with TRBJ2-5; TRBD1 might be the D gene, on 5 matching bases. The CDR3 corresponds to CASSEALRQKETQYF. The DNA reads as follows: TGTGCCAGCAGTGAAGCGCTTCGACAGAAAGAGACCCAGTACTTC.